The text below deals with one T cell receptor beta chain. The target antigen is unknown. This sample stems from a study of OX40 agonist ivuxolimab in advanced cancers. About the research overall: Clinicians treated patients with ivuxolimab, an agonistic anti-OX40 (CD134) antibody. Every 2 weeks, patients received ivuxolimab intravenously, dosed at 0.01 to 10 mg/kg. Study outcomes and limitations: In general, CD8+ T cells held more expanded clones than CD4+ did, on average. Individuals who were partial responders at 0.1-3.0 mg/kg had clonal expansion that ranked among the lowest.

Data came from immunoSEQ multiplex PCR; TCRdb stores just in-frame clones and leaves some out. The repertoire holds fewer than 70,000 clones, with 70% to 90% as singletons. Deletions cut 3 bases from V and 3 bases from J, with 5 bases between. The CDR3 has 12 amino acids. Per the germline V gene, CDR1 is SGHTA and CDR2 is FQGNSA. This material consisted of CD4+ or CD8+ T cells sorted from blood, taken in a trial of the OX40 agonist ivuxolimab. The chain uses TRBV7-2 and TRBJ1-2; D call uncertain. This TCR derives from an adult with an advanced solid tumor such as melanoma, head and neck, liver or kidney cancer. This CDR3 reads CASSFSDYGYTF. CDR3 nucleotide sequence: TGTGCCAGCAGCTTTTCTGACTATGGCTACACCTTC. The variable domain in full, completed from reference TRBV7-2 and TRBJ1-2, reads GAGVSQSPSNKVTEKGKDVELRCDPISGHTALYWYRQSLGQGLEFLIYFQGNSAPDKSGLPSDRFSAERTGGSVSTLTIQRTQQEDSAVYLCASSFSDYGYTFGSGTRLTVV.